A selection of T cell receptor beta chains follows, all from one sample in a study of T-cell reconstitution after alpha-beta-depleted transplantation in children. TCRdb passed the PCR reads through MiXCR, listing each CDR3 protein once. This sample carries approximately 590,000 distinct CDR3 sequences, roughly a tenth of them seen once, and the ten largest clones take about 4.2%. Specimen: PBMCs from the stem cell graft donor, collected from the stem cell graft. The receptors derive from a human donor who donated a stem cell graft to a child with acute myeloid leukemia. Each CDR3 is given with its conserved first and last residue. The D gene is left open where the match is weak. Clone size is stated in some rows and not others, as once, few, many or a class when expanded.

size: -
V: TRBV20-1
D: TRBD1
J: TRBJ2-7
CDR3: CSARVRDRELRKQYF
DNA: TGCAGTGCTAGAGTTCGAGACAGGGAACTTAGGAAGCAGTACTTC

size: -
V: TRBV4-1
D: -
J: TRBJ2-5
CDR3: CASSQGTSETQYF
DNA: TGCGCCAGCAGCCAAGGGACCTCAGAGACCCAGTACTTC

size: few
V: TRBV15
D: -
J: TRBJ2-2
CDR3: CATSRDLNGELFF
DNA: TGTGCCACCAGCAGAGATTTGAACGGGGAGCTGTTTTTT

size: few
V: TRBV7-2
D: -
J: TRBJ2-1
CDR3: CASSLVPANSYNEQFF
DNA: TGTGCCAGCAGCTTAGTTCCGGCTAACTCCTACAATGAGCAGTTCTTC

size: many
V: TRBV20-1
D: -
J: TRBJ2-1
CDR3: CSAGASAFGLGEQFF
DNA: TGCAGTGCTGGGGCTAGCGCATTTGGGTTGGGTGAGCAGTTCTTC

size: many
V: TRBV29-1
D: TRBD1
J: TRBJ1-1
CDR3: CSVPNRGQGMNTEAFF
DNA: TGCAGCGTACCAAACAGGGGGCAAGGTATGAACACTGAAGCTTTCTTT

size: many
V: TRBV7-9
D: TRBD1
J: TRBJ1-1
CDR3: CASSLDRWITEAFF
DNA: TGTGCCAGCAGCTTGGACAGGTGGATCACTGAAGCTTTCTTT

size: many
V: TRBV20-1
D: -
J: TRBJ2-1
CDR3: CSAREMIREQFF
DNA: TGCAGTGCTAGAGAAATGATTCGTGAGCAGTTCTTC

size: many
V: TRBV12-3/TRBV12-4
D: TRBD2
J: TRBJ2-5
CDR3: CASSLAGKGETQYF
DNA: TGTGCCAGCAGTCTAGCGGGAAAGGGAGAGACCCAGTACTTC

size: many
V: TRBV29-1
D: -
J: TRBJ2-3
CDR3: CSVAGVPDTQYF
DNA: TGCAGCGTCGCAGGGGTCCCAGATACGCAGTATTTT

size: few
V: TRBV28
D: -
J: TRBJ1-2
CDR3: CASSWGGNSRLGSYTF
DNA: TGTGCCAGCAGTTGGGGGGGGAACAGCCGGCTTGGGAGCTACACCTTC

size: -
V: TRBV4-3
D: -
J: TRBJ2-3
CDR3: CASSQDRFWTGTDTQYF
DNA: TGCGCCAGCAGCCAAGATCGATTCTGGACGGGCACAGATACGCAGTATTTT

size: many
V: TRBV25-1
D: -
J: TRBJ2-1
CDR3: CASSGRFNNEQFF
DNA: TGTGCCAGCAGTGGCAGATTTAACAATGAGCAGTTCTTC

size: few
V: TRBV24-1
D: -
J: TRBJ2-7
CDR3: CATSDEQFYEQYF
DNA: TGTGCCACCAGTGACGAGCAATTCTACGAGCAGTACTTC

size: few
V: TRBV20-1
D: -
J: TRBJ2-2
CDR3: CSARRVGELFF
DNA: TGCAGTGCTAGACGGGTCGGGGAGCTGTTTTTT

size: -
V: TRBV3-1
D: -
J: TRBJ1-1
CDR3: CASSPDKNEAFF
DNA: TGTGCCAGCAGCCCTGATAAGAATGAAGCTTTCTTT

size: many
V: TRBV4-3
D: -
J: TRBJ2-7
CDR3: CASSQEGTYEQYF
DNA: TGCGCCAGCAGCCAAGAGGGTACCTACGAGCAGTACTTC

size: many
V: TRBV20-1
D: TRBD2
J: TRBJ2-3
CDR3: CSAQRDWADTQYF
DNA: TGCAGTGCTCAGCGGGATTGGGCAGATACGCAGTATTTT

size: few
V: TRBV20-1
D: -
J: TRBJ1-1
CDR3: CSGFRDLQGGAFF
DNA: TGCAGTGGTTTCCGGGACCTCCAAGGGGGAGCTTTCTTT

size: few
V: TRBV20-1
D: TRBD2
J: TRBJ2-3
CDR3: CSVDGRGTDTQYF
DNA: TGCAGTGTTGACGGGAGGGGCACAGATACGCAGTATTTT

size: many
V: TRBV9
D: -
J: TRBJ2-3
CDR3: CASSVAGSNTQYF
DNA: TGTGCCAGCAGCGTAGCAGGGTCTAATACGCAGTATTTT

size: few
V: TRBV7-9
D: -
J: TRBJ2-1
CDR3: CASSLVKRLPNEQFF
DNA: TGTGCCAGCAGCTTAGTAAAGAGATTACCCAATGAGCAGTTCTTC

size: few
V: TRBV5-1
D: TRBD1
J: TRBJ2-7
CDR3: CASSLGGPGGGYEQYF
DNA: TGCGCCAGCAGCTTGGGGGGGCCAGGGGGCGGCTACGAGCAGTACTTC

size: many
V: TRBV5-1
D: -
J: TRBJ2-3
CDR3: CASSLDQQSGTDTQYF
DNA: TGCGCCAGCAGCTTGGATCAGCAATCCGGCACAGATACGCAGTATTTT

size: -
V: TRBV29-1
D: -
J: TRBJ2-5
CDR3: CSVGPSSETQYF
DNA: TGCAGCGTTGGGCCTTCCTCGGAGACCCAGTACTTC

size: -
V: TRBV6-1
D: -
J: TRBJ1-6
CDR3: CASSTRTDYTFHSPLHF
DNA: TGTGCCAGCAGTACCAGGACAGACTACACCTTTCATTCACCCCTCCACTTT

size: -
V: TRBV7-8
D: -
J: TRBJ2-7
CDR3: CASSLSWTLLIYEQYF
DNA: TGTGCCAGCAGCTTAAGTTGGACCCTGTTGATCTACGAGCAGTACTTC

size: -
V: TRBV7-2
D: TRBD2
J: TRBJ2-1
CDR3: CASSPPAGGRDEQFF
DNA: TGTGCCAGCAGCCCCCCGGCGGGGGGAAGAGATGAGCAGTTCTTC

size: -
V: TRBV7-2
D: TRBD2
J: TRBJ2-1
CDR3: CASRPSGTSSYNEQFF
DNA: TGTGCCAGCAGACCTAGCGGGACGAGCTCCTACAATGAGCAGTTCTTC

size: -
V: TRBV12-3/TRBV12-4
D: -
J: TRBJ1-5
CDR3: CASSKSSNQPQHF
DNA: TGTGCCAGCAGTAAAAGTAGCAATCAGCCCCAGCATTTT

size: few
V: TRBV6-2/TRBV6-3
D: -
J: TRBJ2-7
CDR3: CASRPGPTPREQYF
DNA: TGTGCCAGCAGGCCCGGGCCGACCCCGAGGGAGCAGTACTTC

size: many
V: TRBV14
D: TRBD2
J: TRBJ2-3
CDR3: CASSLAGNTDTQYF
DNA: TGTGCCAGCAGCCTAGCGGGGAACACAGATACGCAGTATTTT

size: many
V: TRBV24-1
D: TRBD2
J: TRBJ2-1
CDR3: CATSDKALGGNEQFF
DNA: TGTGCCACCAGTGATAAGGCCCTGGGGGGGAATGAGCAGTTCTTC

size: -
V: TRBV15
D: -
J: TRBJ2-2
CDR3: CATSRERLGTGELFF
DNA: TGTGCCACCAGCAGAGAACGCTTGGGGACCGGGGAGCTGTTTTTT

size: few
V: TRBV12-3/TRBV12-4
D: TRBD1
J: TRBJ1-2
CDR3: CASSRPRGRNYGYTF
DNA: TGTGCCAGCAGCCGACCTAGGGGGCGCAACTATGGCTACACCTTC

size: -
V: TRBV7-3
D: TRBD2
J: TRBJ2-1
CDR3: CASRTGLGHNEQFF
DNA: TGTGCCAGCAGGACGGGACTAGGCCACAATGAGCAGTTCTTC

size: -
V: TRBV2
D: -
J: TRBJ2-1
CDR3: CASKEPNEQFF
DNA: TGTGCCAGCAAGGAGCCCAATGAGCAGTTCTTC

size: few
V: TRBV9
D: -
J: TRBJ2-7
CDR3: CASSAGLQTYEQYF
DNA: TGTGCCAGCAGCGCGGGACTGCAAACCTACGAGCAGTACTTC

size: -
V: TRBV20-1
D: -
J: TRBJ2-7
CDR3: CRVTGVVKDEQYF
DNA: TGCAGGGTGACGGGGGTAGTAAAGGACGAGCAGTACTTC

size: -
V: TRBV20-1
D: -
J: TRBJ1-2
CDR3: CSASLQGSGYTF
DNA: TGCAGTGCTAGCCTACAGGGCTCCGGCTACACCTTC

size: -
V: TRBV19
D: -
J: TRBJ2-7
CDR3: CASSGAGILYEQYF
DNA: TGTGCCAGTAGTGGCGCGGGGATTCTTTACGAGCAGTACTTC

size: -
V: TRBV24-1
D: -
J: TRBJ2-2
CDR3: CATRPNSHANTGELFF
DNA: TGTGCCACCCGCCCGAATTCCCACGCGAACACCGGGGAGCTGTTTTTT

size: few
V: TRBV20-1
D: TRBD1
J: TRBJ2-5
CDR3: CSALGQIQETQYF
DNA: TGCAGTGCCTTGGGACAGATCCAAGAGACCCAGTACTTC

size: few
V: TRBV4-2
D: -
J: TRBJ1-2
CDR3: CASSQSTGLGYTF
DNA: TGTGCCAGCAGCCAATCTACAGGGTTAGGCTACACCTTC

size: -
V: TRBV7-9
D: -
J: TRBJ2-7
CDR3: CASSLEVGSEQYF
DNA: TGTGCCAGCAGCTTAGAGGTGGGATCTGAGCAGTACTTC

size: -
V: TRBV6-1
D: TRBD1
J: TRBJ1-2
CDR3: CASSVGTGMFNYGYTF
DNA: TGTGCCAGCAGTGTGGGGACAGGGATGTTTAACTATGGCTACACCTTC

size: few
V: TRBV20-1
D: -
J: TRBJ2-1
CDR3: CSASVNEQFF
DNA: TGCAGTGCCTCGGTCAATGAGCAGTTCTTC

size: few
V: TRBV29-1
D: TRBD1
J: TRBJ1-4
CDR3: CSVRDSQNEKLFF
DNA: TGCAGCGTTCGGGACAGCCAAAATGAAAAACTGTTTTTT